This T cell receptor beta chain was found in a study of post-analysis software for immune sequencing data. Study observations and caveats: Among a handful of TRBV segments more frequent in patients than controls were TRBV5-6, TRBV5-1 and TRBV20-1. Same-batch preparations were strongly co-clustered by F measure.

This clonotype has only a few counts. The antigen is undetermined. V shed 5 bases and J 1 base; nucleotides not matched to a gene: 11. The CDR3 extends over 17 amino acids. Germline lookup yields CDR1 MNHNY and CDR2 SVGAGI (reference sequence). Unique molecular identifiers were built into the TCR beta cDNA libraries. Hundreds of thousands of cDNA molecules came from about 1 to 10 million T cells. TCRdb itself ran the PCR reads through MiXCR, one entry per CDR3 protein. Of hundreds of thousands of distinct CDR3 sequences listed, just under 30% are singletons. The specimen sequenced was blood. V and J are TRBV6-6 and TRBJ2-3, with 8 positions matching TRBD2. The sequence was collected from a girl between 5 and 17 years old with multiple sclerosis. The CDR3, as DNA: TGTGCCAGCAGTCTTCGGGGGGGAATTATAGGCACAGATACGCAGTATTTT. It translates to CASSLRGGIIGTDTQYF.